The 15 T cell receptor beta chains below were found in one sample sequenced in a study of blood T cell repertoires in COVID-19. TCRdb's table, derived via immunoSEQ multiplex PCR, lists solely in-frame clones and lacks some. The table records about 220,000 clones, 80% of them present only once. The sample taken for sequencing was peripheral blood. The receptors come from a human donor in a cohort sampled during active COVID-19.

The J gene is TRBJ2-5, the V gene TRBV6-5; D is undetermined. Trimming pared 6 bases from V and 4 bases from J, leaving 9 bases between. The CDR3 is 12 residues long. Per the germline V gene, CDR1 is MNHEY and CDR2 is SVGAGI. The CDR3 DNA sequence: TGTGCCAGCAGAAGCGACCGAGAGACCCAGTACTTC. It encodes CASRSDRETQYF.

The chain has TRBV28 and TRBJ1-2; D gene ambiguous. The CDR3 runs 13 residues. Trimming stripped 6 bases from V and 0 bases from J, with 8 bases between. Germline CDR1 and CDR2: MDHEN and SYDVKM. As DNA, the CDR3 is TGTGCCAGCAGGGCCAATACTAACTATGGCTACACCTTC. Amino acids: CASRANTNYGYTF.

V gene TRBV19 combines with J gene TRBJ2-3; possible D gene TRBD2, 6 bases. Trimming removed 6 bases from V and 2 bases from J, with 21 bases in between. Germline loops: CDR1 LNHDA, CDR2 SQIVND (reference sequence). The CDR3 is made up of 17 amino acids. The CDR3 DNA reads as TGTGCCAGTAGATCCCTCCGGACTAAATTTCCCACAGATACGCAGTATTTT. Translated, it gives CASRSLRTKFPTDTQYF.

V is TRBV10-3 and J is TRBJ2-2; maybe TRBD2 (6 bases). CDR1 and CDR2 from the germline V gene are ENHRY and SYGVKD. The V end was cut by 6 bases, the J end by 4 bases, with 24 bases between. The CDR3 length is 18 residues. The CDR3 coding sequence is TGTGCCATCAGCCGGGACTCCCGAGTTTTTGTAGGCACCGGGGAGCTGTTTTTT. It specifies CAISRDSRVFVGTGELFF.

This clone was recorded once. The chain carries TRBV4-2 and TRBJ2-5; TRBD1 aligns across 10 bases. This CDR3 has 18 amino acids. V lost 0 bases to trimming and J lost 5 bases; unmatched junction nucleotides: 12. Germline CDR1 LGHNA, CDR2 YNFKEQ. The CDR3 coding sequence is TGTGCCAGCAGCCAAGAAGATAGGGGGACAGGGGCCGGGGAGACCCAGTACTTC. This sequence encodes CASSQEDRGTGAGETQYF.

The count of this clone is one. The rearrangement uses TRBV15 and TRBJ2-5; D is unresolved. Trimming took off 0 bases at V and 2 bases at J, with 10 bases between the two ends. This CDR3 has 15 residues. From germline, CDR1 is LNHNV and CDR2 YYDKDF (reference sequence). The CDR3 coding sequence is TGTGCCACCAGCAGAGATCATGGCAGGCAAGAGACCCAGTACTTC. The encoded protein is CATSRDHGRQETQYF.

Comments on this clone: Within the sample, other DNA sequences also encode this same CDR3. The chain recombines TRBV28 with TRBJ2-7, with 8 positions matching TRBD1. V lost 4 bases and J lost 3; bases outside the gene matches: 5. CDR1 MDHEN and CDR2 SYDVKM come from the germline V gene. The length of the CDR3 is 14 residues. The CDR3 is CASSSGTGVYEQYF. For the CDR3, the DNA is TGTGCCAGCAGTTCGGGGACAGGAGTCTACGAGCAGTACTTC.

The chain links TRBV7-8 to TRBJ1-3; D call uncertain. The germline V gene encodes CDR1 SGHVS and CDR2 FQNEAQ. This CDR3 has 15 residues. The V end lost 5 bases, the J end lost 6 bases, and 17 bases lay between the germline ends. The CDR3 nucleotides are TGTGCCAGCAGCCCCGAGGGCCAAGGAGAAAACACCATATATTTT. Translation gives CASSPEGQGENTIYF.

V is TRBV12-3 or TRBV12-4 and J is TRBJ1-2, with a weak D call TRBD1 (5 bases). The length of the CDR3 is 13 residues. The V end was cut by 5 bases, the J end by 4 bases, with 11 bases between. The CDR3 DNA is TGTGCCAGCAGTCTCGACAGTGGCTATGGCTACACCTTC. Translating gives CASSLDSGYGYTF.

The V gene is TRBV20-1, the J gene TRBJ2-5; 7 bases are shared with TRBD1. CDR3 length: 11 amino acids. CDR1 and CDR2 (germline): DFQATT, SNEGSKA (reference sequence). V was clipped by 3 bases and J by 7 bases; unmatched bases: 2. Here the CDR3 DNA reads TGCAGTGCTAGTTCAGGGGGGACCCAGTACTTC. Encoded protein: CSASSGGTQYF.

CDR3 nucleotides: TGTGCCAGCAGTGACTTTTCAACTAGCACAGATACGCAGTATTTT. It codes for CASSDFSTSTDTQYF. V gene TRBV2 combines with J gene TRBJ2-3; D call uncertain. Between the trimmed V and J ends, which lost 3 bases and 0 bases, there was a span of 10 bases. Germline V gene lookup returns CDR1 SNHLY and CDR2 FYNNEI. The CDR3 is 15 amino acids.

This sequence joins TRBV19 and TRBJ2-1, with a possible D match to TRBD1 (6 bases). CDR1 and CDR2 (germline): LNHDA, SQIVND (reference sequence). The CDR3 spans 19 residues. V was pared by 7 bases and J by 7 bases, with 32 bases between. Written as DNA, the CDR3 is TGTGCCAGTACCCGAAGCCCCTCTTCTCAGGGGCAACTCAAAAATGAGCAGTTCTTC. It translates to CASTRSPSSQGQLKNEQFF.

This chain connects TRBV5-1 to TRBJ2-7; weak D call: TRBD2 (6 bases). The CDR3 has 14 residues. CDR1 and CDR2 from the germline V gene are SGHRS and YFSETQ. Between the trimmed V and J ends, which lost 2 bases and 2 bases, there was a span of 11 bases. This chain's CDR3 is CASSFRDLPYEQYF. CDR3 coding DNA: TGCGCCAGCAGCTTCCGGGACTTACCCTACGAGCAGTACTTC.

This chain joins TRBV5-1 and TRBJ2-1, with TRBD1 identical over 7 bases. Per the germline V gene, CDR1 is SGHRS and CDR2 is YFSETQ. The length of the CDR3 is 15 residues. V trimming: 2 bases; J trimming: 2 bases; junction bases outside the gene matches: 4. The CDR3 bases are TGCGCCAGCAGCTTAGGGACAGCGGCCTACAATGAGCAGTTCTTC. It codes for CASSLGTAAYNEQFF. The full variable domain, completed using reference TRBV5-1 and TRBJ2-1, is KAGVTQTPRYLIKTRGQQVTLSCSPISGHRSVSWYQQTPGQGLQFLFEYFSETQRNKGNFPGRFSGRQFSNSRSEMNVSTLELGDSALYLCASSLGTAAYNEQFFGPGTRLTVL.

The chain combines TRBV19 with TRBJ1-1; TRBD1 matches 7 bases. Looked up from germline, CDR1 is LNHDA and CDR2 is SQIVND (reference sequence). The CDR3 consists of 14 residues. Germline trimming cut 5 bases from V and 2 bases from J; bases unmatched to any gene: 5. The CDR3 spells CASSARQGNTEAFF. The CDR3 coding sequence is TGTGCCAGTAGTGCGCGACAGGGAAACACTGAAGCTTTCTTT.